These 30 T cell receptor beta chains were sequenced from one sample in a study of regulatory T cells in long-lasting Graves disease. To make TCR beta libraries, researchers used iRepertoire HTBI primers and Arm-PCR of CDR3 regions. Via MiXCR, TCRdb re-called the multiplex PCR reads, giving one row per CDR3 protein. The data show 300,000 to 450,000 distinct CDR3 sequences, around 15% seen once. Time point meaning: newly diagnosed GD, antithyroid drugs for less than 3 months. RNA isolated from PBMCs was used to make the TCR library. The sequences come from peripheral blood mononuclear cells (PBMCs), collected at new diagnosis, from a patient treated with antithyroid drugs. The receptors originated from a female donor with Graves disease.

This clonotype was seen many times. This chain links TRBV6-2 or TRBV6-3 with TRBJ1-5; possible D gene TRBD1, 5 bases. V was trimmed by 7 bases and J by 2 bases, leaving 21 bases between them. Germline CDR1 and CDR2: MNHEY and SVGEGT. The CDR3 runs 17 residues. This CDR3 reads CASTFAIWDDGNQPQHF. CDR3 sequence (DNA): TGTGCCAGCACCTTCGCGATATGGGACGATGGCAATCAGCCCCAGCATTTT.

The chain carries TRBV24-1 and TRBJ2-3; 10 bases are shared with TRBD2. J was trimmed by 0 bases and V by 3 bases; bases with no gene match: 5. The CDR3 extends over 17 amino acids. Germline CDR1 is KGHDR and CDR2 is SFDVKD. CDR3 bases: TGTGCCACCAGTGATACTAGCGGGATAACTAGCACAGATACGCAGTATTTT. It is translated as CATSDTSGITSTDTQYF.

This clonotype was detected a few times. A much bigger clone sits one base away, suggesting this may be a read error. CDR3 amino acids: CASSYQGLANNEQYF. The CDR3 DNA sequence: TGTGCCAGCAGTTATCAGGGACTAGCGAACAATGAGCAGTACTTC. The rearrangement uses TRBV6-9 and TRBJ2-3, with 10 bases lining up with TRBD2. The DNA matches TRBJ2-7 better at its end, which makes the J call doubtful. CDR3 length: 15 amino acids. Germline V lookup: CDR1 MNHGY, CDR2 SVAAGI.

This clonotype was observed many times. The rearrangement links TRBV6-1 to TRBJ1-2; D is possibly TRBD1 (5 bases). The V gene's germline CDR1 is MNHNS and CDR2 SASEGT. The V and J ends lost 7 bases and 2 bases respectively, with 14 bases between them. The CDR3 has 14 amino acids. CDR3 DNA: TGTGCCAGCAAAAGAACGGGACGGAACTATGGCTACACCTTC. Its translation is CASKRTGRNYGYTF.

This clonotype was counted at least ten times. The chain recombines TRBV7-9 with TRBJ1-4; D gene uncertain. Trimming took 5 bases from V and 0 from J, leaving 16 bases between them. Germline V gives CDR1 SEHNR, CDR2 FQNEAQ (reference sequence). The CDR3 totals 17 residues. The CDR3, as DNA: TGTGCCAGCAGCCCCAGGCACAGACCTGCAACTAATGAAAAACTGTTTTTT. Translated: CASSPRHRPATNEKLFF.

There are many counts of this clonotype. The chain links TRBV4-1 to TRBJ1-1, with no clear D. Looked up from germline, CDR1 is MGHRA and CDR2 is YSYEKL. This CDR3 comprises 15 residues. With 1 base removed from V and 1 base from J, the gap between germline ends came to 10 bases. The CDR3 bases are TGCGCCAGCAGCCAAGGACAAGCGGGGAACACTGAAGCTTTCTTT. Amino acid sequence: CASSQGQAGNTEAFF.

Many counts were recorded for this clonotype. The chain joins TRBV20-1 to TRBJ1-1, with D perhaps TRBD1 (6 bases). The germline gives CDR1 DFQATT, CDR2 SNEGSKA (reference sequence). The CDR3 loop spans 13 amino acids. V was shortened by 2 bases and J by 4 bases, with 11 bases between the two germline ends. The CDR3 spells CSARPGTPTEAFF. CDR3 in DNA: TGCAGTGCTAGACCCGGGACACCCACTGAAGCTTTCTTT.

J is TRBJ1-2 and V is TRBV4-1; D is uncertain. Trimming stripped 2 bases from V and 3 bases from J, with 4 bases between. The CDR3 consists of 12 residues. Per germline, CDR1 MGHRA and CDR2 YSYEKL. The CDR3 protein is CASSQPYYGYTF. The CDR3 bases are TGCGCCAGCAGCCAACCGTACTATGGCTACACCTTC.

V is TRBV6-5 and J is TRBJ2-7; a weak D match, TRBD1 (5 bases). The germline CDR1 and CDR2 sequences are MNHEY and SVGAGI. V dropped 4 bases and J dropped 2 bases, with 15 bases sitting between them. This CDR3 is 15 amino acids long. CDR3 in amino acids: CASSSGQGPTYEQYF. CDR3 coding DNA: TGTGCCAGCAGTTCTGGACAAGGCCCTACCTACGAGCAGTACTTC.

In DNA, the CDR3 is TGTGCCTGGAGTGTTGGGCTTAACAATGAGCAGTTCTTC. Translation: CAWSVGLNNEQFF. The V and J genes are TRBV7-2 and TRBJ2-1; no firm D call. The CDR3 extends over 13 amino acids. The V end lost 11 bases, the J end lost 5 bases, and 16 bases lay between the germline ends. Germline CDR1 is SGHTA and CDR2 is FQGNSA. The full variable domain, rest sourced from reference TRBV7-2 and TRBJ2-1, is GAGVSQSPSNKVTEKGKDVELRCDPISGHTALYWYRQSLGQGLEFLIYFQGNSAPDKSGLPSDRFSAERTGGSVSTLTIQRTQQEDSAVYLCAWSVGLNNEQFFGPGTRLTVL.

This clonotype has ten or more counts. This chain connects TRBV5-1 to TRBJ1-4; tentative D call: TRBD1 (5 bases). This CDR3 spans 14 amino acids. Germline V gene data show CDR1 as SGHRS and CDR2 as YFSETQ. V dropped 4 bases and J dropped 8 bases, with 15 bases sitting between them. In DNA form, the CDR3 reads TGCGCCAGCAGCCCCGGACGGGACGGAGAAAAACTGTTTTTT. Protein: CASSPGRDGEKLFF.

This clonotype was picked up many times. V is TRBV2 and J is TRBJ1-1; no clear D. Germline loops: CDR1 SNHLY, CDR2 FYNNEI. Trimming shortened V by 2 bases and J by 4 bases, and 8 bases separated the two germline ends. The CDR3 is made up of 13 amino acids. This chain's CDR3 is CASSETHSTEAFF. Here the CDR3 DNA reads TGTGCCAGCAGTGAAACGCATTCCACTGAAGCTTTCTTT. Combining the CDR3 with reference TRBV2 and TRBJ1-1 gives the whole variable domain EPEVTQTPSHQVTQMGQEVILRCVPISNHLYFYWYRQILGQKVEFLVSFYNNEISEKSEIFDDQFSVERPDGSNFTLKIRSTKLEDSAMYFCASSETHSTEAFFGQGTRLTVV.

This clonotype was observed many times. The chain links TRBV5-6 to TRBJ1-2; 7 bases fit TRBD1. The CDR3 is made up of 14 amino acids. V gave up 3 bases and J gave up 4 bases; unmatched junction bases: 6. Germline V gene data show CDR1 as SGHDT and CDR2 as YYEEEE. The CDR3 DNA reads as TGTGCCAGCAGCTACAGACAGGGCTCCTATGGCTACACCTTC. This codes for CASSYRQGSYGYTF. Combining the CDR3 with reference TRBV5-6 and TRBJ1-2 gives the whole variable domain DAGVTQSPTHLIKTRGQQVTLRCSPKSGHDTVSWYQQALGQGPQFIFQYYEEEERQRGNFPDRFSGHQFPNYSSELNVNALLLGDSALYLCASSYRQGSYGYTFGSGTRLTVV.

This clonotype was seen more than once but under ten times. CDR3 nucleotides: TGCGCCAGCAGCCGCCTACCGGGACAGGGGTTGGAGACCCAGTACTTC. As protein: CASSRLPGQGLETQYF. The chain employs TRBV5-1 and TRBJ2-5; 10 bases fit TRBD1. Germline values: CDR1 SGHRS, CDR2 YFSETQ. The CDR3 loop spans 16 amino acids. J gave up 5 bases and V 4 bases, and 11 bases lay outside the gene matches. The full variable domain, with the rest looked up from reference TRBV5-1 and TRBJ2-5, is KAGVTQTPRYLIKTRGQQVTLSCSPISGHRSVSWYQQTPGQGLQFLFEYFSETQRNKGNFPGRFSGRQFSNSRSEMNVSTLELGDSALYLCASSRLPGQGLETQYFGPGTRLLVL.

The table lists this clonotype with many counts. The rearrangement joins TRBV27 to TRBJ2-1, with D perhaps matching TRBD1 (8 bases). Trimming took off 5 bases at V and 7 bases at J, with 18 bases between the two ends. This CDR3 has 15 residues. The germline CDR1 and CDR2 sequences are MNHEY and SMNVEV (reference sequence). The CDR3: CASSLGQGGMNEQFF. CDR3 coding DNA: TGTGCCAGCAGTCTCGGACAGGGAGGGATGAATGAGCAGTTCTTC.

The J gene is TRBJ2-2, the V gene TRBV19, with D unclear. The CDR3 consists of 14 residues. Germline loops: CDR1 LNHDA, CDR2 SQIVND (reference sequence). V lost 11 bases and J lost 1, with 14 bases in between. CDR3 protein: CAARSVVNTGELFF. The CDR3, as DNA: TGTGCCGCGCGGAGCGTGGTGAACACCGGGGAGCTGTTTTTT. The complete variable domain, with remaining parts taken from reference TRBV19 and TRBJ2-2, reads DGGITQSPKYLFRKEGQNVTLSCEQNLNHDAMYWYRQDPGQGLRLIYYSQIVNDFQKGDIAEGYSVSREKKESFPLTVTSAQKNPTAFYLCAARSVVNTGELFFGEGSRLTVL.

The chain combines TRBV29-1 with TRBJ1-4; D is unclear. V lost 0 bases and J lost 7, with 3 bases in between. CDR3 length: 11 residues. From germline, CDR1 is SQVTM and CDR2 ANQGSEA. CDR3 loop: CSVEDIEKLFF. The DNA for the CDR3 is TGCAGCGTTGAAGATATTGAAAAACTGTTTTTT.

This clonotype was picked up many times. The rearrangement joins TRBV24-1 to TRBJ1-5; D is perhaps TRBD1 (6 bases). This CDR3 has 16 amino acids. CDR1 and CDR2 (germline): KGHDR, SFDVKD. V lost 10 bases and J 6 bases, leaving 24 bases between the germline ends. CDR3 residues: CATAESRGQGIQPQHF. The DNA for the CDR3 is TGTGCCACGGCCGAGAGCCGGGGACAAGGGATTCAGCCCCAGCATTTT.

For this clonotype: A junction end diverges from the germline sequence, so it may reflect a read error. This chain joins TRBV25-1 and TRBJ2-1; D is unresolved. The germline V gene encodes CDR1 MGHDK and CDR2 SYGVNS. The CDR3 has 10 amino acids. The CDR3 reads CASSGGRVSF. The CDR3 coding sequence is TGTGCCAGCAGTGGTGGACGGGTGAGCTTC.

This clonotype showed up many times. The rearrangement uses TRBV29-1 and TRBJ1-1; D is uncertain. Trimming cost V 4 bases and J 1 base, with 4 bases left between them. Germline V gene data show CDR1 as SQVTM and CDR2 as ANQGSEA. The length of the CDR3 is 11 residues. CDR3 coding DNA: TGCAGCGTTGTCAGGAACACTGAAGCTTTCTTT. Translated, it gives CSVVRNTEAFF. The full variable domain, its missing parts supplied by reference TRBV29-1 and TRBJ1-1, is SAVISQKPSRDICQRGTSLTIQCQVDSQVTMMFWYRQQPGQSLTLIATANQGSEATYESGFVIDKFPISRPNLTFSTLTVSNMSPEDSSIYLCSVVRNTEAFFGQGTRLTVV.

This CDR3 is CASGYDSLREGYTF. The CDR3 DNA is TGTGCTAGTGGTTATGACAGTTTGAGAGAGGGCTACACCTTC. V usage is TRBV12-5 and J usage is TRBJ1-2, with D possibly matching TRBD1 (5 bases). Trimming stripped 4 bases from V and 8 bases from J, with 17 bases between. Germline CDR1 LGHNT, CDR2 FRNRAP. CDR3 size: 14 residues.

This clonotype was seen only a few times. V and J are TRBV10-3 and TRBJ2-2, with D maybe TRBD2 (5 bases). Germline V gene lookup returns CDR1 ENHRY and CDR2 SYGVKD. The V end lost 0 bases, the J end lost 6 bases, and 8 bases lay between the germline ends. CDR3 length equals 14 residues. The CDR3 DNA reads as TGTGCCATCAGTGAGTCTCGGACTCCCGGGGAGCTGTTTTTT. It is translated as CAISESRTPGELFF.

J is TRBJ2-5 and V is TRBV7-2; 11 bases line up with TRBD2. The CDR3 covers 13 residues. J lost 10 bases, V lost 5 bases, and 6 bases had no gene match. Germline V gives CDR1 SGHTA, CDR2 FQGNSA. DNA of the CDR3: TGTGCCAGCAGCAATAGCGGGAGGGCTAACCAGTACTTC. Its translation: CASSNSGRANQYF.

This clonotype was seen ten or more times. This chain uses TRBV6-2 or TRBV6-3 with TRBJ1-1, with 11 bases identical to TRBD1. J was trimmed by 4 bases and V by 6 bases; bases with no gene match: 4. This CDR3 has 14 amino acids. Germline CDR1 reads MNHEY; CDR2 reads SVGEGT. The CDR3 DNA reads TGTGCCAGCAGGGACAGGGGGCACTTCACTGAAGCTTTCTTT. Translating gives CASRDRGHFTEAFF.

At least ten counts were recorded for this clonotype. The chain joins TRBV2 to TRBJ2-2; possible D gene TRBD2, 6 bases. V was cut by 9 bases and J by 7 bases, with 9 bases left in between. The CDR3 sequence is 11 residues long. In germline, CDR1 is SNHLY, CDR2 FYNNEI. The CDR3, as DNA: TGTGCCAGTAGGAGGGACGGGGAGCTGTTTTTT. This sequence encodes CASRRDGELFF. The full variable domain, its missing parts supplied by reference TRBV2 and TRBJ2-2, is EPEVTQTPSHQVTQMGQEVILRCVPISNHLYFYWYRQILGQKVEFLVSFYNNEISEKSEIFDDQFSVERPDGSNFTLKIRSTKLEDSAMYFCASRRDGELFFGEGSRLTVL.

V and J are TRBV7-2 and TRBJ2-3, with a tentative D call TRBD2 (5 bases). Deletions cut 4 bases from V and 0 bases from J, with 11 bases between. Germline CDR1 and CDR2: SGHTA and FQGNSA. CDR3 size: 15 residues. CDR3 loop: CASSSQTTSTDTQYF. Here the CDR3 DNA reads TGTGCCAGCAGCTCCCAGACTACTAGCACAGATACGCAGTATTTT.

This chain connects TRBV5-5 to TRBJ2-7, with 10 bases matching TRBD2. Germline CDR1 is SGHKS and CDR2 is YYEKEE (reference sequence). This CDR3 is built from 15 residues. With V trimmed by 3 bases and J by 7 bases, 10 bases remained unmatched. Here the CDR3 reads CASSSGTSVMREQYF. The CDR3 coding sequence is TGTGCCAGCAGCTCCGGGACTAGCGTTATGAGGGAGCAGTACTTC.

This clonotype was counted many times. The rearrangement joins TRBV24-1 to TRBJ2-1; 8 bases fit TRBD1. With 9 bases clipped from V and 7 bases from J, the junction kept 7 bases outside the gene matches. CDR3 length: 13 residues. Germline V lookup: CDR1 KGHDR, CDR2 SFDVKD. CDR3 residues: CATGIDRGNEQFF. In DNA form, the CDR3 reads TGTGCCACCGGAATTGACAGGGGAAATGAGCAGTTCTTC.

This clonotype was counted at least ten times. The V and J genes are TRBV13 and TRBJ1-1; tentative D call: TRBD1 (5 bases). Germline loops: CDR1 PRHDT, CDR2 FYEKMQ (reference sequence). The CDR3 runs to 14 residues. V lost 5 bases and J 0 bases, leaving 10 bases between the germline ends. The CDR3 loop reads CASSMNRLNTEAFF. The CDR3 nucleotides are TGTGCCAGCAGCATGAACAGGTTGAACACTGAAGCTTTCTTT.

This clonotype was seen ten or more times. This rearrangement joins TRBV5-1 to TRBJ2-4; 10 bases line up with TRBD2. In germline, CDR1 is SGHRS, CDR2 YFSETQ. The CDR3 runs to 19 residues. The junction had 21 bases not matched to a gene; V was cut back by 4 bases and J by 8 bases. In DNA form, the CDR3 reads TGCGCCAGCAGCCCCCGCGGCAAGGCTAGCGGGGGTCGTTGGGACATTCAGTACTTC. Protein: CASSPRGKASGGRWDIQYF.